One T cell receptor beta chain is described in this entry. The data were taken from a study of blood T cell repertoires in COVID-19. Study information: PBMCs, B-cell-depleted T cells, or T cells were the source of the cDNA or gDNA that made up the material.

Germline CDR1 and CDR2: SGHRS and YFSETQ. The CDR3 runs 13 residues. V gave up 5 bases and J gave up 6 bases, with 14 bases separating them. Original processing methods: From reference gene primer amplification, estimates of nucleated cell counts were derived. The method was immunoSEQ multiplex PCR; TCRdb's version includes in-frame clones alone and lacks a portion of them. V and J calls plus clone size are reproduced from that table; the DNA served to infer D and trimming. The sample contains about 120,000 clones, approximately 80% of which appear only once. The sample consisted of peripheral blood. The chain links TRBV5-1 to TRBJ2-5, with D tentatively TRBD2 (5 bases). The TCR sequence derives from a woman between 65 and 79 years old with acute or convalescent COVID-19. For the CDR3, the DNA is TGCGCCAGCAGTTTTGAGGACGGGAAGACCCAGTACTTC. Protein product: CASSFEDGKTQYF. Variable domain in full (rest from reference TRBV5-1 and TRBJ2-5): KAGVTQTPRYLIKTRGQQVTLSCSPISGHRSVSWYQQTPGQGLQFLFEYFSETQRNKGNFPGRFSGRQFSNSRSEMNVSTLELGDSALYLCASSFEDGKTQYFGPGTRLLVL.